The clone carrying this TCR beta chain was picked up a small number of times. The data were taken from a study of cytomegalovirus exposure and HLA in healthy donors. The V and J ends lost 5 bases and 5 bases, in that order; junction bases with no gene match: 15. The length of the CDR3 is 18 residues. Germline values: CDR1 SGHAT, CDR2 FQNNGV. Researchers ran the PCR with 60 Vbeta and 13 Jbeta primers. Some clones are missing from TCRdb's copy, which holds only in-frame ones; the method was immunoSEQ multiplex PCR. The sample includes some 160,000 clones, around a tenth of them seen just once. The receptor was derived from a male donor in good health and CMV-seronegative. What was sequenced was PBMCs. This chain connects TRBV11-2 to TRBJ2-3; TRBD2 matches 11 bases. The chain's CDR3 is CASSAIRGSGGEIDTQYF. CDR3 bases: TGTGCCAGCAGCGCGATTAGGGGTAGCGGGGGGGAGATAGATACGCAGTATTTT.